A single sample is the source of the 10 T cell receptor beta chains below, sequenced in a study of blood T cells in healthy people across ages. Through a sample-barcoded 5' primer and a J-beta primer mix, a second PCR was run for roughly 6 to 11 cycles. TCRdb re-derived calls from the 5' RACE reads in MiXCR, one entry per CDR3 protein. This sample has hundreds of thousands of distinct CDR3 sequences, with about 48% found just once. Specimen: blood. All receptors come from an elderly man in good health.

This clonotype was seen a single time. V and J are TRBV7-8 and TRBJ2-4, with 8 bases that match TRBD1. Matching the DNA end better, TRBJ2-7 makes the J call doubtful. The CDR3 contains 13 residues. Germline V lookup: CDR1 SGHVS, CDR2 FQNEAQ. The CDR3 region is CASIGGQDYEQYF. CDR3 DNA: TGTGCCAGCATTGGGGGACAGGACTACGAGCAGTACTTC.

This clonotype was seen a single time. The rearrangement uses TRBV12-3 or TRBV12-4 and TRBJ2-5; perhaps TRBD1 as D (5 bases). The tail of the sequence fits TRBJ2-7 better, so the J call may be wrong. The CDR3 is made up of 14 amino acids. CDR3 in amino acids: CASSPAQGRYEQYF. The CDR3 DNA sequence: TGTGCCAGCAGTCCCGCCCAGGGTCGCTACGAGCAGTACTTC.

The V call is TRBV27, the J call TRBJ1-2; 8 bases are a match to TRBD1. The CDR3 is 18 amino acids. CDR1 and CDR2 from the germline V gene are MNHEY and SMNVEV (reference sequence). V shed 2 bases and J 4 bases; nucleotides not matched to a gene: 15. CDR3 DNA: TGTGCCAGCAGTTTAGCTGCGGCAGGGGGCCTTATATCCTATGGCTACACCTTC. This sequence encodes CASSLAAAGGLISYGYTF.

This clonotype was observed a single time. This chain links TRBV7-9 with TRBJ2-7; 14 bases are a match to TRBD2. Looked up from germline, CDR1 is SEHNR and CDR2 is FQNEAQ (reference sequence). The CDR3 contains 15 residues. V trimming: 7 bases; J trimming: 6 bases; junction bases outside the gene matches: 8. The CDR3 sequence is CASTTGTSGRGEQYF. In DNA form, the CDR3 reads TGTGCCAGCACCACCGGGACTAGCGGGAGAGGCGAGCAGTACTTC.

This clonotype was found a few times. The J gene is TRBJ1-6, the V gene TRBV12-3 or TRBV12-4; 9 bases agree with TRBD1. The CDR3 extends over 14 amino acids. The V and J ends lost 6 bases and 8 bases, in that order; junction bases with no gene match: 5. The CDR3 DNA is TGTGCCAGCAGACCGACAGGGGGTGATTCACCCCTCCACTTT. Translating it yields CASRPTGGDSPLHF.

The sample holds many counts of this clonotype. V gene TRBV7-2 combines with J gene TRBJ2-5, with a tentative D call TRBD2 (6 bases). Germline loops: CDR1 SGHTA, CDR2 FQGNSA. The V end was cut by 5 bases, the J end by 2 bases, with 9 bases between. CDR3 length: 13 amino acids. The CDR3 DNA reads as TGTGCCAGCAGCCGTGGGAGGCAAGAGACCCAGTACTTC. Its translation: CASSRGRQETQYF.

This clonotype has a count of ten or more. The rearrangement joins TRBV7-9 to TRBJ2-1; weak D call: TRBD1 (6 bases). Germline values: CDR1 SEHNR, CDR2 FQNEAQ (reference sequence). CDR3 size: 13 residues. V shed 1 base and J shed 8 bases, with 9 bases lying between them. CDR3 loop: CASSLVGGDEQFF. CDR3 DNA sequence: TGTGCCAGCAGCTTAGTAGGGGGTGATGAGCAGTTCTTC.

The chain is built from TRBV2 and TRBJ2-7, with D perhaps matching TRBD1 or TRBD2 (5 bases each). CDR3 length equals 14 residues. Germline CDR1 and CDR2: SNHLY and FYNNEI. V was trimmed by 5 bases and J by 4 bases, leaving 15 bases between them. DNA for the CDR3: TGTGCCAGCAGTCTCTCGGGGACCCAATACGAGCAGTACTTC. Amino acids: CASSLSGTQYEQYF.

This chain uses TRBV6-1 with TRBJ2-7; D could derive from TRBD1 or TRBD2 (6 bases each). Germline values: CDR1 MNHNS, CDR2 SASEGT. The CDR3 covers 15 residues. The ends were cut back, 1 base at V and 7 bases at J, with 17 bases in the middle. This chain's CDR3 is CASSEVILGGNEQYF. In DNA, the CDR3 is TGTGCCAGCAGTGAAGTAATATTGGGGGGCAATGAGCAGTACTTC.

The chain recombines TRBV7-9 with TRBJ1-5; D not resolved. The CDR3 loop spans 14 amino acids. Germline lookup yields CDR1 SEHNR and CDR2 FQNEAQ (reference sequence). V was cut by 5 bases and J by 1 base, with 9 bases left in between. The DNA for the CDR3 is TGTGCCAGCAGCCCCCTTCGAAGCAATCAGCCCCAGCATTTT. The encoded protein is CASSPLRSNQPQHF.